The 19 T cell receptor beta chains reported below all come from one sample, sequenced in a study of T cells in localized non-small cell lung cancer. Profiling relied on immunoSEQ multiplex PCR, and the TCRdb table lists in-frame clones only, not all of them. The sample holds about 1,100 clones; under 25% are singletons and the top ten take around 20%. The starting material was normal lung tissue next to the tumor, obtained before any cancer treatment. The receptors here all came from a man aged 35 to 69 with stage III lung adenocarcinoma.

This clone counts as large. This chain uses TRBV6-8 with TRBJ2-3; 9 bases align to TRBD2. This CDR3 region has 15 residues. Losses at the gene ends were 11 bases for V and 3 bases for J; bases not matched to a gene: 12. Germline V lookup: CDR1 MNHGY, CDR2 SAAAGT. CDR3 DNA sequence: TGTGCCGGTGCTAGCGGGACGGTTGGAACAGATACGCAGTATTTT. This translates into CAGASGTVGTDTQYF.

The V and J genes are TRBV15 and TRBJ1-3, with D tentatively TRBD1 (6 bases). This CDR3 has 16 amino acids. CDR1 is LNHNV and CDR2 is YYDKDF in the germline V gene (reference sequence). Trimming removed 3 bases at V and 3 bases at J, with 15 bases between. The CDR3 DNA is TGTGCCACCAGCAGCCCGGGGGGGGCCGGTGGAAACACCATATATTTT. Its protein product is CATSSPGGAGGNTIYF.

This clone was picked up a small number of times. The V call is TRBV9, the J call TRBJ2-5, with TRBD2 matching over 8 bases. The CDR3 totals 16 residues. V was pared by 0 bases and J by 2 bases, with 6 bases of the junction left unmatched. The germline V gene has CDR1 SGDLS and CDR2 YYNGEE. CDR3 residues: CASSVAAGGLQETQYF. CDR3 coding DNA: TGTGCCAGCAGCGTAGCTGCGGGGGGCCTACAAGAGACCCAGTACTTC.

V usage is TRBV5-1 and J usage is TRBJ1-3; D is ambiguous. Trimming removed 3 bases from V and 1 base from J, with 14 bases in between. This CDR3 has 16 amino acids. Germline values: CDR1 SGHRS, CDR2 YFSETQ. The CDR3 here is CASSSSVGSSGNTIYF. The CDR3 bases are TGCGCCAGCAGCTCCTCAGTCGGGAGTTCTGGAAACACCATATATTTT.

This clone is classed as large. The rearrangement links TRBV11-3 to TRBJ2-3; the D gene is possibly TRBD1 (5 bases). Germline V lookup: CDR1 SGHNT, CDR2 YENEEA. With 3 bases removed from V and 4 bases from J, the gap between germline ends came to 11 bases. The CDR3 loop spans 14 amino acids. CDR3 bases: TGTGCCAGCAGCTTTGTGGACACCGCAGATACGCAGTATTTT. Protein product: CASSFVDTADTQYF.

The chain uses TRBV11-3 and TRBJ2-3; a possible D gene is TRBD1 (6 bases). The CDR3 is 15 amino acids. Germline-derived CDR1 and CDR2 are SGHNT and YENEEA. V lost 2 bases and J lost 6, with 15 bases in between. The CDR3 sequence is CASSLYQPGDDTQYF. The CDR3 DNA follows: TGTGCCAGCAGCTTATATCAACCAGGGGACGATACGCAGTATTTT.

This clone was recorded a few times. The CDR3 sequence is CASSSVRWLTGELFF. The CDR3 DNA follows: TGTGCCAGCAGTTCAGTACGGTGGCTAACCGGGGAGCTGTTTTTT. The chain couples TRBV8-2 to TRBJ2-2. TRBV8-2 is noted as a pseudogene. This CDR3 spans 15 amino acids.

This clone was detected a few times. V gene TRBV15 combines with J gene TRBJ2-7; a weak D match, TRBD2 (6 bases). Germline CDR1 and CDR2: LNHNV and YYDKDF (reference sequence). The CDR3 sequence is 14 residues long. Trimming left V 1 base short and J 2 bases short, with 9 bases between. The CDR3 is CATSRAEGPYEQYF. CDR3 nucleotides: TGTGCCACCAGCAGAGCGGAGGGGCCCTACGAGCAGTACTTC.

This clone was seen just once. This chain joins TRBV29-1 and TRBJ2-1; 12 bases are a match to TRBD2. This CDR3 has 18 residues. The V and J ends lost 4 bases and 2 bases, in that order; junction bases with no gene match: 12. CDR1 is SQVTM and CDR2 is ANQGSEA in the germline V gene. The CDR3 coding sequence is TGCAGCGTTGTCCTAGCGGGAGGGCTATCAACGCCCTACAATGAGCAGTTCTTC. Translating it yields CSVVLAGGLSTPYNEQFF.

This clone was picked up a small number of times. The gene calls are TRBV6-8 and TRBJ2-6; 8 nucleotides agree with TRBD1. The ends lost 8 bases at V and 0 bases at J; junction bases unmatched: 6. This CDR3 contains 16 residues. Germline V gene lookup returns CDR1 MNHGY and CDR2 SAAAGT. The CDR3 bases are TGTGCCAGCGGGACAGGACCTATCTCTGGGGCCAACGTCCTGACTTTC. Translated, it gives CASGTGPISGANVLTF.

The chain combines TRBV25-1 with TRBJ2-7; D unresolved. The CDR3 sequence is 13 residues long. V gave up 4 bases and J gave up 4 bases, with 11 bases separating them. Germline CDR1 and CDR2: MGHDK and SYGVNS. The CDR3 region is CASSGGQWYEQYF. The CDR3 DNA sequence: TGTGCCAGCAGTGGTGGGCAGTGGTACGAGCAGTACTTC.

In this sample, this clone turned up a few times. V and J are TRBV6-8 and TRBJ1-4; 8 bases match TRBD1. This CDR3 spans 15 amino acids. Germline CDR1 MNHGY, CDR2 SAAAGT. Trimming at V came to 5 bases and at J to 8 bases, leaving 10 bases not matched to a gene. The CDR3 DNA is TGTGCCAGCAGTCCTTTCCAGGGGGCAGGGGAAAAACTGTTTTTT. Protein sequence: CASSPFQGAGEKLFF.

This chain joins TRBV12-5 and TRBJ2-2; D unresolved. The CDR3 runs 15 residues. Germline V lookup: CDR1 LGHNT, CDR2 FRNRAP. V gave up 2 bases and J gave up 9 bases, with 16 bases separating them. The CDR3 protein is CASGLPPLVRRELFF. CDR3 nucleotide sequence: TGTGCTAGTGGTTTGCCCCCCCTGGTGCGACGGGAGCTGTTTTTT.

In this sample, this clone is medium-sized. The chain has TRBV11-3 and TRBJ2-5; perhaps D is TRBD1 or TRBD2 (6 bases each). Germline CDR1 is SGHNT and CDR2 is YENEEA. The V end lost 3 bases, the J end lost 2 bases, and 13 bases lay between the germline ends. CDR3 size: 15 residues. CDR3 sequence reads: CASSFWGAKQETQYF. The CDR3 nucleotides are TGTGCCAGCAGCTTTTGGGGGGCCAAGCAAGAGACCCAGTACTTC.

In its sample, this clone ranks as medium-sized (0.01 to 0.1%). As DNA, the CDR3 is TGTGCCAGCAGCCCCGGAGGGACTAGCCGGAGGGAGACCCAGTACTTC. Translated: CASSPGGTSRRETQYF. The J gene is TRBJ2-5, the V gene TRBV11-3; TRBD2 matches at 9 bases. This CDR3 is built from 16 residues. V was clipped by 5 bases and J by 5 bases; unmatched bases: 12. CDR1 is SGHNT, CDR2 YENEEA, per germline.

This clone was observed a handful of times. The CDR3 is CASSPDATNEKLFF. The CDR3 DNA is TGTGCCAGCAGCCCAGACGCAACTAATGAAAAACTGTTTTTT. The chain employs TRBV9 and TRBJ1-4; D is unclear. Germline V gene data show CDR1 as SGDLS and CDR2 as YYNGEE. Deletions cut 4 bases from V and 0 bases from J, with 7 bases between. The CDR3 sequence is 14 residues long.

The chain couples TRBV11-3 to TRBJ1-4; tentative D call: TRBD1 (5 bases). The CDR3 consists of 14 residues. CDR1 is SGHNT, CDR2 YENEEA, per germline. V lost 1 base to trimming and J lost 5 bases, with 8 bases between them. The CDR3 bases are TGTGCCAGCAGCTTAGGGGGGTCAAATGAAAAACTGTTTTTT. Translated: CASSLGGSNEKLFF. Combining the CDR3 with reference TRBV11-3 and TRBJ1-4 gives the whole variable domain EAGVVQSPRYKIIEKKQPVAFWCNPISGHNTLYWYLQNLGQGPELLIRYENEEAVDDSQLPKDRFSAERLKGVDSTLKIQPAELGDSAVYLCASSLGGSNEKLFFGSGTQLSVL.

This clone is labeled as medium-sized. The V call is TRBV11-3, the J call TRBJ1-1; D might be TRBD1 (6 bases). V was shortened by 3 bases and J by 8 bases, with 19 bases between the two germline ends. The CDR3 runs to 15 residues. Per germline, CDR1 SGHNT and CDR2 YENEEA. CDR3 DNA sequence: TGTGCCAGCAGCTTGGAATCCATTGGGGGGCGAGAAGCTTTCTTT. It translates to CASSLESIGGREAFF.

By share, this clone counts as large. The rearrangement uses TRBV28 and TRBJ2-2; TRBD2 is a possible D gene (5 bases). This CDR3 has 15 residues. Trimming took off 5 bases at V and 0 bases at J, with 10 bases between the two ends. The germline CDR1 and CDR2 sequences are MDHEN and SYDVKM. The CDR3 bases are TGTGCCAGCAGTACCCGACTACCGAACACCGGGGAGCTGTTTTTT. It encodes CASSTRLPNTGELFF.